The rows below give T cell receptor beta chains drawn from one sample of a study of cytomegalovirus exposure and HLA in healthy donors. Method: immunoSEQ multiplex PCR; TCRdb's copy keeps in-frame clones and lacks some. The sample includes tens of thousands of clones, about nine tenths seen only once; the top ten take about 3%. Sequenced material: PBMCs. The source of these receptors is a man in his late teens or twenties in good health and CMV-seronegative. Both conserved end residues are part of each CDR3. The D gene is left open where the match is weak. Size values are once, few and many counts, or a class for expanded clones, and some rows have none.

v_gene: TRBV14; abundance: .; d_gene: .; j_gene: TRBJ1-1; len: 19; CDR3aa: CASSQGVLGVTAANTEAFF; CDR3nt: TGTGCCAGCAGCCAAGGAGTCTTAGGCGTGACAGCCGCGAACACTGAAGCTTTCTTT
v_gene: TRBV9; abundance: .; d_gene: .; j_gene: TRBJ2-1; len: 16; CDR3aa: CASSVVGRGAYNEQFF; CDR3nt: TGTGCCAGCAGCGTAGTTGGTAGGGGCGCCTACAATGAGCAGTTCTTC
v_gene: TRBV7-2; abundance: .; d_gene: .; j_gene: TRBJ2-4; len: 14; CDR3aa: CASSFMGGKNIQYF; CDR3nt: TGTGCCAGCAGCTTTATGGGAGGCAAAAACATTCAGTACTTC
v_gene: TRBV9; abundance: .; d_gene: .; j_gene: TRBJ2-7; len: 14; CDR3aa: CASSPPGGIREQYF; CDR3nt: TGTGCCAGCAGCCCCCCGGGGGGCATTAGGGAGCAGTACTTC
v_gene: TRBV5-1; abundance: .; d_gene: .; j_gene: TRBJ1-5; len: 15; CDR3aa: CASSLAGQGGQPQHF; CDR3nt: TGCGCCAGCAGCTTGGCCGGGCAGGGAGGACAGCCCCAGCATTTT
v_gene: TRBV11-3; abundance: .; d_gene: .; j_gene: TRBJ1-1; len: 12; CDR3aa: CASSLTGGPAFF; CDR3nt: TGTGCCAGCAGCTTAACCGGGGGGCCAGCTTTCTTT
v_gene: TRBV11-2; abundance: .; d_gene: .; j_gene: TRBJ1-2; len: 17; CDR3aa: CASSLIQGPKANYGYTF; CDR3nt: TGTGCCAGCAGCTTAATCCAGGGGCCGAAAGCTAACTATGGCTACACCTTC
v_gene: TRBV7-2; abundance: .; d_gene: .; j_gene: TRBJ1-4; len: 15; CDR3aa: CASSSLDGFGEKLFF; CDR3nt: TGTGCCAGCAGCTCGCTTGACGGGTTCGGGGAAAAACTGTTTTTT
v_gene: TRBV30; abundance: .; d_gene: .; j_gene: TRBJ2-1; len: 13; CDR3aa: CARGSGAGDEQFF; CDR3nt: TGTGCCCGGGGAAGCGGAGCTGGAGATGAGCAGTTCTTC
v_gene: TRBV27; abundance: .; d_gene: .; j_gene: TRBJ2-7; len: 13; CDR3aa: CASSPVASYEQYF; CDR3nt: TGTGCCAGCAGCCCAGTGGCCTCCTACGAGCAGTACTTC
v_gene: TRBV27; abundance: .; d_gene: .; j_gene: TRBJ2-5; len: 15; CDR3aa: CASATQTGHQETQYF; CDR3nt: TGTGCCAGCGCCACCCAGACAGGACACCAAGAGACCCAGTACTTC
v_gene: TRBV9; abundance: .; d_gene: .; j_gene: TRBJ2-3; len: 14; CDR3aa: CASSARQSTDTQYF; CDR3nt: TGTGCCAGCAGCGCACGACAGAGCACAGATACGCAGTATTTT
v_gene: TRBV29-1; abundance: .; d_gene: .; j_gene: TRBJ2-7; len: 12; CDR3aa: CSVGEQGYEQYF; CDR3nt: TGCAGCGTTGGTGAACAGGGCTACGAGCAGTACTTC
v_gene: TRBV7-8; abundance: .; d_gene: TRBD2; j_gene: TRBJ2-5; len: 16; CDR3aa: CASSEPLAGVTETQYF; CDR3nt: TGTGCCAGCAGCGAACCCCTAGCGGGAGTCACAGAGACCCAGTACTTC
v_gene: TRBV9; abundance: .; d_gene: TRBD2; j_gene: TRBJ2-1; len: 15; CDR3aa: CASSASGRIRNEQFF; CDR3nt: TGTGCCAGCAGCGCAAGCGGGAGGATTAGGAATGAGCAGTTCTTC
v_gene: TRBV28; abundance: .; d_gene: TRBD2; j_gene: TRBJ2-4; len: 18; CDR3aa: CASSLPPKVSGRAGIQYF; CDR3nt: TGTGCCAGCAGTTTACCACCTAAGGTTAGCGGGAGGGCAGGCATTCAGTACTTC
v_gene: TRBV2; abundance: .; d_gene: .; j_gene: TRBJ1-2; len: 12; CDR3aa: CASSAANYGYTF; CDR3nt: TGTGCCAGCAGTGCGGCTAACTATGGCTACACCTTC
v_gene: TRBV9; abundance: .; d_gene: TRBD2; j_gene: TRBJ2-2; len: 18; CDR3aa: CASSVAPGGAGGVGELFF; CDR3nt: TGTGCCAGCAGCGTAGCACCCGGGGGAGCGGGAGGGGTCGGGGAGCTGTTTTTT
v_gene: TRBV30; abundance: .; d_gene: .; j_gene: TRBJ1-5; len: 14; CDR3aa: CAWSTQGREQPQHF; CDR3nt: TGTGCCTGGAGTACCCAGGGCAGGGAACAGCCCCAGCATTTT
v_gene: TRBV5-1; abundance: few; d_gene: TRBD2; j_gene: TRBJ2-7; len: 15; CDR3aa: CASSYNSGPAGEQYF; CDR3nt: TGCGCCAGCAGCTATAATAGCGGACCAGCGGGGGAGCAGTACTTC
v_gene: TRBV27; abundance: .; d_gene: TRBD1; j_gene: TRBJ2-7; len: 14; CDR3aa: CASSLSRQGYEQYF; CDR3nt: TGTGCCAGCAGTTTATCCCGACAGGGGTACGAGCAGTACTTC
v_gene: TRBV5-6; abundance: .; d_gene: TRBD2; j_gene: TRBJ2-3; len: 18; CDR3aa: CASSFRRTDAGGTDTQYF; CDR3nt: TGTGCCAGCAGCTTTAGACGAACCGACGCGGGAGGGACAGATACGCAGTATTTT
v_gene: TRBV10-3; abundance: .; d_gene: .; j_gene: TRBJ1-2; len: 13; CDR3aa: CAISESAIGGYTF; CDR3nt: TGTGCCATCAGTGAGTCGGCAATTGGTGGCTACACCTTC
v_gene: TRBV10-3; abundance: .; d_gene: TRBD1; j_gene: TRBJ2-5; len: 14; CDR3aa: CAISAGTGYGTQYF; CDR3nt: TGTGCCATCAGTGCGGGGACAGGGTATGGGACCCAGTACTTC
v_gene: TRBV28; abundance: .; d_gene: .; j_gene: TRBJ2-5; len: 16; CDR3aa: CASSSRTWKAQETQYF; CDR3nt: TGTGCCAGCAGTTCCCGGACATGGAAAGCCCAAGAGACCCAGTACTTC
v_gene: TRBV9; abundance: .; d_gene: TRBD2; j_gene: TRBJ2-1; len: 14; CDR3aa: CASSVSGSNNEQFF; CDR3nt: TGTGCCAGCAGCGTGAGCGGGAGCAACAATGAGCAGTTCTTC
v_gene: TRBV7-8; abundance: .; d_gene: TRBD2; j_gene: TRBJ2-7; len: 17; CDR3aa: CASSNGERREPLGEQYF; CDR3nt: TGTGCCAGCAGCAACGGGGAAAGGCGGGAGCCCCTCGGCGAGCAGTACTTC
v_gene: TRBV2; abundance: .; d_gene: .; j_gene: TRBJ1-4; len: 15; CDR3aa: CASSESAAANEKLFF; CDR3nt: TGTGCCAGCAGTGAATCGGCCGCGGCTAATGAAAAACTGTTTTTT
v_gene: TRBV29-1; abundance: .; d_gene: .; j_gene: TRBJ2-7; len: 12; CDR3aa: CSVDKGVDEQYF; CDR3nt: TGCAGCGTTGATAAAGGGGTCGACGAGCAGTACTTC
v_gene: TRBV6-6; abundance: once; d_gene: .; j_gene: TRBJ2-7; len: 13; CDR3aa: CASRHTDTYEQYF; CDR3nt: TGTGCCAGCAGGCATACAGACACCTACGAGCAGTACTTC
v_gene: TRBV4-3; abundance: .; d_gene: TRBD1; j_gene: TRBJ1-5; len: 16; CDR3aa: CASSQEAGGGNQPQHF; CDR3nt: TGCGCCAGCAGCCAAGAGGCAGGGGGAGGCAATCAGCCCCAGCATTTT
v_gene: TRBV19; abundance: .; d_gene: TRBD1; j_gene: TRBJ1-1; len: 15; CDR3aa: CASSTTDRSHPEAFF; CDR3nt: TGTGCCAGTAGTACCACGGACAGGAGTCACCCTGAAGCTTTCTTT
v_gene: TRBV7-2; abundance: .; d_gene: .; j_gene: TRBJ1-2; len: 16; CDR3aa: CASSLAQAGRNYGYTF; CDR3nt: TGTGCCAGCAGCTTAGCGCAAGCAGGGCGAAACTATGGCTACACCTTC
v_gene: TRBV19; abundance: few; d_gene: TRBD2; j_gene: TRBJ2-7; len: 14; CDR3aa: CASTKTSDSYEQYF; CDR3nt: TGTGCCAGTACCAAAACTAGCGACTCCTACGAGCAGTACTTC
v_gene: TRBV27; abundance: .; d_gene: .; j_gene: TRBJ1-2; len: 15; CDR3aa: CASSLAAGANYGYTF; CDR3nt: TGTGCCAGCAGTTTGGCGGCGGGGGCTAACTATGGCTACACCTTC
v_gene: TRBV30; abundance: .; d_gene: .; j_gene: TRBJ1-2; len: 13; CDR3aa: CAWRKRGSYGYTF; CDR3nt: TGTGCCTGGAGGAAACGGGGGAGCTATGGCTACACCTTC
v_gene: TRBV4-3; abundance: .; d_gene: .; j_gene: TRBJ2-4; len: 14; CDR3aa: CASSQDRRGNIQYF; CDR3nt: TGCGCCAGCAGCCAAGATCGGCGGGGAAACATTCAGTACTTC
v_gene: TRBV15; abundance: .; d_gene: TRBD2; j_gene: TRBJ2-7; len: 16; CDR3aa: CATSRGSGAGRAEQYF; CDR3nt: TGTGCCACCAGCAGGGGAAGCGGGGCAGGGAGGGCCGAGCAGTACTTC
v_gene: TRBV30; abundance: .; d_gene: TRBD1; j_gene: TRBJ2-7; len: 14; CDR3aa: CAWSWGTGDYEQYF; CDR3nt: TGTGCCTGGTCGTGGGGGACAGGGGACTACGAGCAGTACTTC
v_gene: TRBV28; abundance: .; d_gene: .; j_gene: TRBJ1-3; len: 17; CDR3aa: CASSSADGGVAGNTIYF; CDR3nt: TGTGCCAGCAGTTCCGCGGACGGAGGGGTCGCTGGAAACACCATATATTTT
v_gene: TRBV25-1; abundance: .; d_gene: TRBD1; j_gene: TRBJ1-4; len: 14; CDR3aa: CASGEPGGIEKLFF; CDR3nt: TGTGCCAGCGGGGAACCAGGGGGGATTGAAAAACTGTTTTTT
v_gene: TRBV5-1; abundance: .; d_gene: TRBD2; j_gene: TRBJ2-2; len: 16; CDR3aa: CASSLAATSVTGELFF; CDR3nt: TGCGCCAGCAGCTTGGCCGCCACTAGCGTCACCGGGGAGCTGTTTTTT
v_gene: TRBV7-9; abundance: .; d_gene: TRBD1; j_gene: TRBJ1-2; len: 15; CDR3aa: CASSQWLTGGSGYTF; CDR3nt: TGTGCCAGCAGCCAATGGCTGACAGGGGGCTCTGGCTACACCTTC
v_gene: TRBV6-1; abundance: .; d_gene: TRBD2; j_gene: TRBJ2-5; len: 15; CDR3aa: CASNTISGRLETQYF; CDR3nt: TGTGCCAGCAACACGATAAGCGGGAGGCTGGAGACCCAGTACTTC
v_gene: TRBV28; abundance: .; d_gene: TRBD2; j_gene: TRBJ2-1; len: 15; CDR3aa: CASNQGTSGRDEQFF; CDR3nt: TGTGCCAGCAATCAAGGCACTAGCGGGAGAGATGAGCAGTTCTTC
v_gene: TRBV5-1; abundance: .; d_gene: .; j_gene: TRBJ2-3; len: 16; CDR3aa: CASSVDSQYHTDTQYF; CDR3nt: TGCGCCAGCAGTGTGGACAGTCAATACCACACAGATACGCAGTATTTT
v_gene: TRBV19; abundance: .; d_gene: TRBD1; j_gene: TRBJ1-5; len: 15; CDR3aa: CASSTAGTGAQPQHF; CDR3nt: TGTGCCAGTAGTACAGCCGGGACAGGAGCTCAGCCCCAGCATTTT
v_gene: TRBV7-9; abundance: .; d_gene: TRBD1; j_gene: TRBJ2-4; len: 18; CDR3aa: CASSLTQGARLAKNIQYF; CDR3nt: TGTGCCAGCAGCTTAACACAGGGGGCCAGGCTAGCCAAAAACATTCAGTACTTC
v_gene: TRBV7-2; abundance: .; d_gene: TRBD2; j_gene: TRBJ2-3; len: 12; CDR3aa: CASSPRSGKQYF; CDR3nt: TGTGCCAGCAGCCCCCGCAGCGGGAAGCAGTATTTT
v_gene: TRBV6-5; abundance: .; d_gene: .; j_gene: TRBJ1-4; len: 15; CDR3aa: CASSYMGQGNEKLFF; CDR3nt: TGTGCCAGCAGTTACATGGGGCAGGGTAATGAAAAACTGTTTTTT
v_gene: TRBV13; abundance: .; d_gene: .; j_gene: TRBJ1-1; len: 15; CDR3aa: CASSFFGQGQSEAFF; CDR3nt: TGTGCCAGCAGCTTTTTCGGCCAGGGTCAGTCTGAAGCTTTCTTT
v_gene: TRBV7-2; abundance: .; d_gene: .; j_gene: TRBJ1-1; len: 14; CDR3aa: CASSLGLANTEAFF; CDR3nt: TGTGCCAGCAGCTTAGGACTTGCGAACACTGAAGCTTTCTTT
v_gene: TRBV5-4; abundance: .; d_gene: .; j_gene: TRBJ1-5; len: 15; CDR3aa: CASSFSGAGNQPQHF; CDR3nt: TGTGCCAGCAGCTTCTCTGGGGCAGGCAATCAGCCCCAGCATTTT
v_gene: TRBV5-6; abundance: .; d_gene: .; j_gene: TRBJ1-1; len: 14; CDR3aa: CASSFVQGNTEAFF; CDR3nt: TGTGCCAGCAGCTTCGTACAGGGGAACACTGAAGCTTTCTTT